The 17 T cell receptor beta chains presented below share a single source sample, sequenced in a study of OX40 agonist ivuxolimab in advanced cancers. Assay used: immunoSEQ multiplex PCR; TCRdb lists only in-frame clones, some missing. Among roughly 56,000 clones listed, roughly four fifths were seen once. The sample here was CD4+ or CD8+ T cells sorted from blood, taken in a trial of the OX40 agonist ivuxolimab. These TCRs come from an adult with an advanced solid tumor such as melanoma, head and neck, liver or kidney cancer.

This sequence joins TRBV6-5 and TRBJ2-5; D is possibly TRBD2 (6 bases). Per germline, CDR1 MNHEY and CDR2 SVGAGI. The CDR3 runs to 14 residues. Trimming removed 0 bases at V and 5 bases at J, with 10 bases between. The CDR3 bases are TGTGCCAGCAGTTACTCCACGGAGGGGGAGACCCAGTACTTC. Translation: CASSYSTEGETQYF.

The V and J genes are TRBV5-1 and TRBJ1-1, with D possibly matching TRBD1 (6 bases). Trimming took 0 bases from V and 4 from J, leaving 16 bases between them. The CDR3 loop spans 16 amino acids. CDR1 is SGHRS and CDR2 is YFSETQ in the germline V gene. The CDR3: CASSLEADRRATEAFF. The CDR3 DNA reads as TGCGCCAGCAGCTTGGAAGCGGACAGAAGGGCCACTGAAGCTTTCTTT.

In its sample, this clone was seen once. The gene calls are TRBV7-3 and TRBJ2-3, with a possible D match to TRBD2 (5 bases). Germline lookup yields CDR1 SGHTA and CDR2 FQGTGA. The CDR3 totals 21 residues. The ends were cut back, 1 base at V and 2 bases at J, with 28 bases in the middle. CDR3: CASSLMTGFGISGVDTDTQYF. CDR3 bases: TGTGCCAGCAGCTTAATGACGGGGTTTGGGATTTCCGGGGTCGACACAGATACGCAGTATTTT.

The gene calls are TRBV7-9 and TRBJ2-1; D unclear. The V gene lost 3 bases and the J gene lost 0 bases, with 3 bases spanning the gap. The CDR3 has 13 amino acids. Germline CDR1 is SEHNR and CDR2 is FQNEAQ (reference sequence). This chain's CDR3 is CASSFNSYNEQFF. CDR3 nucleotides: TGTGCCAGCAGCTTCAACTCCTACAATGAGCAGTTCTTC.

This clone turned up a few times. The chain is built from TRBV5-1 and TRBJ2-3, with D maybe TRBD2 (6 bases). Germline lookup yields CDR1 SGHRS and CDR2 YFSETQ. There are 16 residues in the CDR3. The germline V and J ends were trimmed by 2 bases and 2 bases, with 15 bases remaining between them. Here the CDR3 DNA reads TGCGCCAGCAGCTTCGCGATTGGGAGGTTCACAGATACGCAGTATTTT. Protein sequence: CASSFAIGRFTDTQYF.

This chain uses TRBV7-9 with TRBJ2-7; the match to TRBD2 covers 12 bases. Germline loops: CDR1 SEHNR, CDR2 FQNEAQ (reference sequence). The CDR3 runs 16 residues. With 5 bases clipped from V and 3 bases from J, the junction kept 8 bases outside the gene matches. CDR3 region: CASSPLTSGGLYEQYF. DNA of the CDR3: TGTGCCAGCAGCCCCCTGACTAGCGGGGGCCTCTACGAGCAGTACTTC.

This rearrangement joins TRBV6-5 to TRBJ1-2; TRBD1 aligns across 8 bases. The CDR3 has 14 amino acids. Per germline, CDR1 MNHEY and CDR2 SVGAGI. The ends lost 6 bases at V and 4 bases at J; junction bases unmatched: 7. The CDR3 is CASSPRDRLYGYTF. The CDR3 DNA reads TGTGCCAGCAGCCCCAGGGACAGGCTCTATGGCTACACCTTC.

The CDR3 spells CASSLTGMNAFF. CDR3 DNA: TGTGCCAGCAGTTTAACTGGGATGAACGCTTTCTTT. The chain uses TRBV6-5 and TRBJ1-1; D is undetermined. This CDR3 contains 12 residues. Trimming removed 4 bases at V and 11 bases at J, with 14 bases between. Germline V gene lookup returns CDR1 MNHEY and CDR2 SVGAGI.

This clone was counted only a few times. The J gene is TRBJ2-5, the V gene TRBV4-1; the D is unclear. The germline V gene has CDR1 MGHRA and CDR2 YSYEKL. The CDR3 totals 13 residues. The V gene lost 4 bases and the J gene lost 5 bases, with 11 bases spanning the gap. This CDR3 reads CASSLGVFETQYF. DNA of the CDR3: TGCGCCAGCAGCCTGGGCGTCTTTGAGACCCAGTACTTC.

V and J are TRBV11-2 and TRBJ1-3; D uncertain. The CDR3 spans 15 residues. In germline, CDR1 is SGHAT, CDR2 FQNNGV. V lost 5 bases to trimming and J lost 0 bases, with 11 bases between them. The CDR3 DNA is TGTGCCAGCAGCCCGACCACCTTCTCTGGAAACACCATATATTTT. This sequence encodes CASSPTTFSGNTIYF. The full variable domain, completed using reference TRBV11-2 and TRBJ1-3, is EAGVAQSPRYKIIEKRQSVAFWCNPISGHATLYWYQQILGQGPKLLIQFQNNGVVDDSQLPKDRFSAERLKGVDSTLKIQPAKLEDSAVYLCASSPTTFSGNTIYFGEGSWLTVV.

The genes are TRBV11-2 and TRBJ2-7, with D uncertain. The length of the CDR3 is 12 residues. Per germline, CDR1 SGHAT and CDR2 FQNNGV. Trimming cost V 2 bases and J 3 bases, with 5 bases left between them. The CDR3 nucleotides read TGTGCCAGCAGCTTACTTCACTACGAGCAGTACTTC. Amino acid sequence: CASSLLHYEQYF.

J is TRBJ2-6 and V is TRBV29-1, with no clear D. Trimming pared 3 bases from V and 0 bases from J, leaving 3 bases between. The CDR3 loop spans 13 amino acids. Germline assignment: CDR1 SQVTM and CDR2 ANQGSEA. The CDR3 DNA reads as TGCAGCGTTGAGGCCTCTGGGGCCAACGTCCTGACTTTC. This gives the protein CSVEASGANVLTF.

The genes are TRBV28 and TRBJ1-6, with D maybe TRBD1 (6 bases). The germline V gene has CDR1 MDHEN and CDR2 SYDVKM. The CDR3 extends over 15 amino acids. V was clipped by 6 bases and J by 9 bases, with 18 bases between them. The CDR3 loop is CASRYTGSGSSPLHF. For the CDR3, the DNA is TGTGCCAGCAGATATACAGGGAGCGGGAGTTCACCCCTCCACTTT.

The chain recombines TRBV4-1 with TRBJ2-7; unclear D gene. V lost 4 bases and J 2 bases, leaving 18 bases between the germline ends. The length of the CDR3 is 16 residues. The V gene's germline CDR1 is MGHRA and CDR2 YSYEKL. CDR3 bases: TGCGCCAGCAGCCGAGGACGGTCCCAGTTTACCTACGAGCAGTACTTC. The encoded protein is CASSRGRSQFTYEQYF.

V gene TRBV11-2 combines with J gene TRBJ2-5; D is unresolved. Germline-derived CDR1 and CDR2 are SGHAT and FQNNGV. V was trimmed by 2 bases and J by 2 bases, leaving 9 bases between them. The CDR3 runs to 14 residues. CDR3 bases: TGTGCCAGCAGCTTAATCATTCAACAAGAGACCCAGTACTTC. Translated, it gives CASSLIIQQETQYF.

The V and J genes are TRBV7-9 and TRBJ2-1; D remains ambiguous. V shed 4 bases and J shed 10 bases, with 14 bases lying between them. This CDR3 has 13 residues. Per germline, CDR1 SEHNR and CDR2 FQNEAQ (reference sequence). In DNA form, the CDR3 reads TGTGCCAGCAGCTACCGCCCGACTGGCGAGCAGTTCTTC. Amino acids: CASSYRPTGEQFF.

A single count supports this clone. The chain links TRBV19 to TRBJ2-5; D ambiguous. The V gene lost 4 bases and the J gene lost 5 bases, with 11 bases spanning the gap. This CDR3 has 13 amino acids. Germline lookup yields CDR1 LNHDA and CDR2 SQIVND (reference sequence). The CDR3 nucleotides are TGTGCCAGTAGTAACTCAGGTCCTGAGACCCAGTACTTC. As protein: CASSNSGPETQYF.